A selection of T cell receptor beta chains follows, all from one sample in a study of cytotoxic CD8 clonotypes in ibrutinib-treated CLL. Libraries were prepared by immunoSEQ multiplex PCR; TCRdb keeps only in-frame clonotypes and omits some of them. Among tens of thousands of clones listed, 60% to 85% were seen once. The input for sequencing was PBMCs, taken after 36 months of ibrutinib treatment. Receptors were obtained from a human donor with chronic lymphocytic leukemia. CDR3s include the opening cysteine and the closing phenylalanine or tryptophan. A D gene is named only where the DNA matches it firmly. Clone size is stated in some rows and not others, as once, few, many or a class when expanded.

clone_size: NA
v_call: TRBV7-3
d_call: TRBD2
j_call: TRBJ2-1
cdr3_nt: TGTGCCAGCAGCCTTGTTCCGGGACTAGGCAATGAGCAGTTCTTC
cdr3_aa: CASSLVPGLGNEQFF

clone_size: once
v_call: TRBV6-1
d_call: NA
j_call: TRBJ1-5
cdr3_nt: TGTGCCAGCAGTCTAGACAGATATAGCAATCAGCCCCAGCATTTT
cdr3_aa: CASSLDRYSNQPQHF

clone_size: NA
v_call: TRBV19
d_call: TRBD1
j_call: TRBJ1-5
cdr3_nt: TGTGCCAGTAAAGATGACAGGGTTGGTCCCCAGCATTTT
cdr3_aa: CASKDDRVGPQHF

clone_size: once
v_call: TRBV7-3
d_call: NA
j_call: TRBJ2-3
cdr3_nt: TGTGCCAGCAGCTCCAGAGGGTTCAGCACAGATACGCAGTATTTT
cdr3_aa: CASSSRGFSTDTQYF

clone_size: few
v_call: TRBV7-6
d_call: NA
j_call: TRBJ2-7
cdr3_nt: TGTGCCAGCAGCTTAGCGGGGCGGTGGGCGGACGAGCAGTACTTC
cdr3_aa: CASSLAGRWADEQYF

clone_size: NA
v_call: TRBV4-3
d_call: TRBD2
j_call: TRBJ2-1
cdr3_nt: TGCGCCAGCAGCCAAGGGACTAGCGGGGGGGCTTACTACAATGAGCAGTTCTTC
cdr3_aa: CASSQGTSGGAYYNEQFF

clone_size: NA
v_call: TRBV30
d_call: TRBD1
j_call: TRBJ1-4
cdr3_nt: TGTGCCTGGAGTAATCGGGACAGGGGGCCGGAAAAACTGTTTTTT
cdr3_aa: CAWSNRDRGPEKLFF

clone_size: NA
v_call: TRBV5-1
d_call: TRBD1
j_call: TRBJ2-7
cdr3_nt: TGCGCCAGCAGCTTGTCTCTACAGGGGTACGAGCAGTACTTC
cdr3_aa: CASSLSLQGYEQYF

clone_size: NA
v_call: TRBV19
d_call: NA
j_call: TRBJ1-2
cdr3_nt: TGTGCCAGTAGTCTCCCGGGGAGGGATGGCTACACCTTC
cdr3_aa: CASSLPGRDGYTF

clone_size: few
v_call: TRBV5-1
d_call: NA
j_call: TRBJ2-7
cdr3_nt: TGCGCCAGCAGCTTGGCCCCCGACGCCCAGGGGCAGTACTTC
cdr3_aa: CASSLAPDAQGQYF

clone_size: NA
v_call: TRBV7-9
d_call: NA
j_call: TRBJ1-1
cdr3_nt: TGTGCCAGCAGCTTACGTGGAATGAACACTGAAGCTTTCTTT
cdr3_aa: CASSLRGMNTEAFF

clone_size: NA
v_call: TRBV6-1
d_call: NA
j_call: TRBJ1-2
cdr3_nt: TGTGCCAGCAGTTGGGGGGCTGATGGCTATGGCTACACCTTC
cdr3_aa: CASSWGADGYGYTF

clone_size: NA
v_call: TRBV11-2
d_call: NA
j_call: TRBJ1-2
cdr3_nt: TGTGCCAGCAGCTGGGGTGAGGGCTATGGCTACACCTTC
cdr3_aa: CASSWGEGYGYTF

clone_size: NA
v_call: TRBV19
d_call: NA
j_call: TRBJ1-5
cdr3_nt: TGTGCCAGTAGTCCCCGACAAGGGAGCAATCAGCCCCAGCATTTT
cdr3_aa: CASSPRQGSNQPQHF

clone_size: once
v_call: TRBV9
d_call: NA
j_call: TRBJ2-7
cdr3_nt: TGTGCCAGCAGCGGGGATGCGAACGAGCAGTACTTC
cdr3_aa: CASSGDANEQYF

clone_size: NA
v_call: TRBV7-9
d_call: TRBD1
j_call: TRBJ1-4
cdr3_nt: TGTGCCAGCAGCCCAGTAGGGCAGGGGGTGGCATATGAAAAACTGTTTTTT
cdr3_aa: CASSPVGQGVAYEKLFF

clone_size: NA
v_call: TRBV10-3
d_call: NA
j_call: TRBJ2-7
cdr3_nt: TGTGCCGCCTCACTCGATTACGGCTCCTACGAGCAGTACTTC
cdr3_aa: CAASLDYGSYEQYF

clone_size: NA
v_call: TRBV7-8
d_call: NA
j_call: TRBJ2-7
cdr3_nt: TGTGCCAGCAGCTTAGAAGGGTCTTCCTCCTACGAGCAGTACTTC
cdr3_aa: CASSLEGSSSYEQYF

clone_size: once
v_call: TRBV27
d_call: NA
j_call: TRBJ1-6
cdr3_nt: TGTGCCAGCAGTTTATTCGGGGGGCATAATTCACCCCTCCACTTT
cdr3_aa: CASSLFGGHNSPLHF

clone_size: NA
v_call: TRBV27
d_call: TRBD1
j_call: TRBJ1-4
cdr3_nt: TGTGCCAGCAGTTTCGACAGGGTCAAACTGTTTTTT
cdr3_aa: CASSFDRVKLFF

clone_size: NA
v_call: TRBV5-1
d_call: TRBD1
j_call: TRBJ1-2
cdr3_nt: TGCGCCAGCAGCTTGGCCGGCGGGCAGGGGGCAATGAATGGCTACACCTTC
cdr3_aa: CASSLAGGQGAMNGYTF

clone_size: NA
v_call: TRBV7-9
d_call: NA
j_call: TRBJ2-1
cdr3_nt: TGTGCCAGCAGGGGGGGAATAGGACTCTTCGATGAGCAGTTCTTC
cdr3_aa: CASRGGIGLFDEQFF

clone_size: NA
v_call: TRBV9
d_call: TRBD1
j_call: TRBJ1-1
cdr3_nt: TGTGCCAGCAGCCTAAGACCGGACAGGGTGGAAGCTTTCTTT
cdr3_aa: CASSLRPDRVEAFF

clone_size: NA
v_call: TRBV21-1
d_call: NA
j_call: TRBJ1-5
cdr3_nt: TGTGCCAGCAGTCTGCTACATTGGCATCATCAGCCCCAGCATTTT
cdr3_aa: CASSLLHWHHQPQHF

clone_size: NA
v_call: TRBV20-1
d_call: NA
j_call: TRBJ2-7
cdr3_nt: TGCAGTGCTAACCGGGAGAACGAGCAGTACTTC
cdr3_aa: CSANRENEQYF